Given below is one TCR beta chain in context. These data come from a study of blood T cell repertoires in COVID-19. On the study more broadly: Collection of acute and convalescent COVID-19 samples took place in the United States, Italy and Spain. PBMCs, B-cell-depleted T cells, or T cells provided the cDNA or gDNA that made up the material.

Original methodology: Amplification with reference gene primers provided the estimates of nucleated cell counts. Data came from immunoSEQ multiplex PCR; TCRdb stores just in-frame clones and leaves some out. V and J calls and clone size come straight from that table; D and trimming were deduced from the DNA. The table includes tens of thousands of clones, more than 85% detected once. Germline loops: CDR1 SGHAT, CDR2 FQNNGV. V was cut by 10 bases and J by 4 bases, with 17 bases left in between. This CDR3 is built from 14 residues. The rearrangement links TRBV11-2 to TRBJ2-1; possible D gene TRBD2, 6 bases. The TCR originated in a man aged 55 to 70 with acute or convalescent COVID-19. The specimen sequenced was peripheral blood. The CDR3 DNA reads TGTGCCACCGCGAGGAGGGTTTTGTACAATGAGCAGTTCTTC. Translated, it gives CATARRVLYNEQFF.